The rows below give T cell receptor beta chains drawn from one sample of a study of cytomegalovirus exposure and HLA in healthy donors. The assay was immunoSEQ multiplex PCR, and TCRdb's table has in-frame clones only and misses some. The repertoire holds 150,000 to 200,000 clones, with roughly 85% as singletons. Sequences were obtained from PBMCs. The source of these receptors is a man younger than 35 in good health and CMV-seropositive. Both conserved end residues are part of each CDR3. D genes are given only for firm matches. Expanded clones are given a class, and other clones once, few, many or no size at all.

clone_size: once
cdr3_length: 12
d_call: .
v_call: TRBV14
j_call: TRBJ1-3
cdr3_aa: CASSQDRNTIYF
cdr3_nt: TGTGCCAGCAGCCAAGATCGGAACACCATATATTTT

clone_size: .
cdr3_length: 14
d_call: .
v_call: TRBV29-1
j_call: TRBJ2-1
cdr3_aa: CSVEGWGLYNEQFF
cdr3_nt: TGCAGCGTTGAGGGTTGGGGGCTTTACAATGAGCAGTTCTTC

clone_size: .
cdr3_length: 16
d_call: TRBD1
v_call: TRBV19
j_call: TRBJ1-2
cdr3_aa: CASSIASTGGTGGYTF
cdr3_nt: TGTGCCAGTAGTATAGCATCGACAGGGGGGACCGGAGGCTACACCTTC

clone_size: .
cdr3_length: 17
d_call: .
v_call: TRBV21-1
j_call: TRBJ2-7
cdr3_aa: CASSTGTGPSWVYEQYF
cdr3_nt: TGTGCCAGCAGCACAGGGACAGGGCCTTCCTGGGTCTACGAGCAGTACTTC

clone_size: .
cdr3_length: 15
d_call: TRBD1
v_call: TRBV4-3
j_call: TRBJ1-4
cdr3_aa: CASSQQGANNEKLFF
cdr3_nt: TGCGCCAGCAGCCAGCAGGGGGCGAATAATGAAAAACTGTTTTTT

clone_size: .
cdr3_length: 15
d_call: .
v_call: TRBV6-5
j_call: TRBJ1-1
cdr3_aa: CASSFQGRKGTEAFF
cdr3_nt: TGTGCCAGCAGTTTCCAGGGAAGGAAGGGCACTGAAGCTTTCTTT

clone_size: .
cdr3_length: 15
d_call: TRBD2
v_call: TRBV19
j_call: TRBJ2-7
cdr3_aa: CASAAGGGVSYEQYF
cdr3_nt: TGTGCCAGCGCGGCGGGCGGGGGGGTATCCTACGAGCAGTACTTC

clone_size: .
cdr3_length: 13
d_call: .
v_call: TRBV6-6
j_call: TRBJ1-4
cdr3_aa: CASTDGLNEKLFF
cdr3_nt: TGTGCCAGCACCGACGGACTTAATGAAAAACTGTTTTTT

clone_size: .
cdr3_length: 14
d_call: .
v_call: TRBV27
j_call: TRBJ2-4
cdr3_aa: CASSPRGTKNSQYF
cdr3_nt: TGTGCCAGCAGCCCCAGGGGCACCAAAAACAGTCAGTACTTC

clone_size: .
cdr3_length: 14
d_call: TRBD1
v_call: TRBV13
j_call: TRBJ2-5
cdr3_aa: CASTPPGTAETQYF
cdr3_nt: TGTGCCAGCACGCCCCCGGGGACAGCAGAGACCCAGTACTTC

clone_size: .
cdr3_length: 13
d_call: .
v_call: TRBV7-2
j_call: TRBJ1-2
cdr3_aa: CASSLDRIGGYTF
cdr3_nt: TGTGCCAGCAGCTTAGACAGGATTGGGGGCTACACCTTC

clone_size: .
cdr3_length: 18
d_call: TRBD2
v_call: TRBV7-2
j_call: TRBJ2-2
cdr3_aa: CASSLVGRGGPNTGELFF
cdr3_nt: TGTGCCAGCAGCTTAGTGGGGAGGGGCGGCCCGAACACCGGGGAGCTGTTTTTT

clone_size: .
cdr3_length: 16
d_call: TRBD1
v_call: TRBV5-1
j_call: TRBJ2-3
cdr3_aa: CASSLEQGQSTDTQYF
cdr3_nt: TGCGCCAGCAGCTTGGAACAGGGGCAAAGCACAGATACGCAGTATTTT

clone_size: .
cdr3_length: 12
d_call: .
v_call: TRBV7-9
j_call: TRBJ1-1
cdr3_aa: CASSFDGDEAFF
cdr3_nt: TGTGCCAGCAGCTTCGACGGGGATGAAGCTTTCTTT

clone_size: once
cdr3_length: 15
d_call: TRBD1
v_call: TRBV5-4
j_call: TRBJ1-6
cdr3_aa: CASSLAGQYNSPLHF
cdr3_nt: TGTGCCAGCAGCTTGGCGGGACAGTATAATTCACCCCTCCACTTT

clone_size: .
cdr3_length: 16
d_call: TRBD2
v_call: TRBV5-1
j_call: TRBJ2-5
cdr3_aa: CASSLPLGGEQETQYF
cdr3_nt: TGCGCCAGCAGCTTGCCCCTCGGGGGGGAACAAGAGACCCAGTACTTC

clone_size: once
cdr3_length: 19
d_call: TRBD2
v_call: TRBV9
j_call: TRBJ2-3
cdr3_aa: CASSVGVGILAGVEDTQYF
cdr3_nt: TGTGCCAGCAGCGTAGGCGTGGGGATACTAGCGGGGGTAGAAGATACGCAGTATTTT

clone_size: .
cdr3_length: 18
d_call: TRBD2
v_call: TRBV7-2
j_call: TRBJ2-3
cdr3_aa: CASRDFGSAGASTDTQYF
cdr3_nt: TGTGCCAGCAGGGACTTTGGGTCAGCGGGGGCTAGCACAGATACGCAGTATTTT

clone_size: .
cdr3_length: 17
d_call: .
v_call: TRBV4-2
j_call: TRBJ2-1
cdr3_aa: CASSQAPSQNSYNEQFF
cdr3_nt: TGTGCCAGCAGCCAAGCCCCGAGTCAAAACTCCTACAATGAGCAGTTCTTC

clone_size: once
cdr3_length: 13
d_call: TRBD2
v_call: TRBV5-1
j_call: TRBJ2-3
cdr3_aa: CASSRELADTQYF
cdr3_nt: TGCGCCAGCAGCCGCGAACTAGCGGATACGCAGTATTTT